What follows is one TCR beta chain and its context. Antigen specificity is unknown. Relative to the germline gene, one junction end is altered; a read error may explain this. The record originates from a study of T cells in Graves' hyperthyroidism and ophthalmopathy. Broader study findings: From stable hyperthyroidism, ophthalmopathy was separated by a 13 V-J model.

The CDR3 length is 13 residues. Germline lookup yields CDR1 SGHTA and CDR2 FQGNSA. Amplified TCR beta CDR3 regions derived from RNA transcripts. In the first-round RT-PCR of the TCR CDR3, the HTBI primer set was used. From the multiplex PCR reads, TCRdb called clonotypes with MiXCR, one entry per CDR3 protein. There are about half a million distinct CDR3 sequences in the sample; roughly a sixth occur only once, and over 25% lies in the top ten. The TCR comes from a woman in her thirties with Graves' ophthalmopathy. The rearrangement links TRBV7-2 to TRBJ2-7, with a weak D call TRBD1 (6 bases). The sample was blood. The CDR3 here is CASSVDRFYGQYF. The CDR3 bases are TGTGCCAGCAGCGTCGACAGGTTCTACGGGCAGTACTTC.